A selection of T cell receptor beta chains follows, all from one sample in a study of shared clonotypes between healthy human individuals. Repertoires were generated with immunoSEQ multiplex PCR, while TCRdb's copy carries only in-frame clones and drops some. The sample has around 1.9 million clones; 85% to 95% are singletons. Sequenced: naive CD8+ T cells from PBMCs. Receptors originate from a man aged 18 to 29 in good health. Some clones in this sample may be carry-over from other donors' samples. Each CDR3 is given without its conserved first and last residue. The D gene is left open where the match is weak. Expanded clones are given a class, and other clones once, few, many or no size at all.

D gene,J gene,V gene,clone size,CDR3 protein
TRBD2,TRBJ2-1,TRBV5-6,NA,ASSFWEAGSYNEQF
NA,TRBJ1-5,TRBV27,NA,ASSPQDGAREPQH
NA,TRBJ2-7,TRBV9,NA,ASSVTARDNPGEQY
NA,TRBJ2-1,TRBV28,NA,ASRPRNHEQF
NA,TRBJ2-7,TRBV27,NA,ASSFTARTFYEQY
NA,TRBJ2-2,TRBV15,NA,ATSRDHRENTGELF
NA,TRBJ1-1,TRBV27,few,ASQSGPEAF
NA,TRBJ2-7,TRBV27,NA,ASPLGHLRTEQY
NA,TRBJ2-1,TRBV19,NA,ASDGGLFNEQF
NA,TRBJ2-5,TRBV4-3,NA,ASSQGRRRETQY
NA,TRBJ1-5,TRBV5-6,NA,ASSLGAENQPQH
NA,TRBJ1-2,TRBV27,NA,ASSLGSGLRGYGYT
NA,TRBJ2-5,TRBV6-5,NA,ASSSQTVQETQY
TRBD1,TRBJ2-1,TRBV7-2,NA,ASSPRDRMAF
NA,TRBJ2-5,TRBV28,NA,ASTPRGLSSETQY
NA,TRBJ1-3,TRBV19,NA,ASSIGTSFSGNTIY
NA,TRBJ1-2,TRBV6-4,NA,ASRPSGSNYGYT
TRBD2,TRBJ2-7,TRBV5-8,once,ASTRAGVGAYEQY
NA,TRBJ2-3,TRBV7-3,NA,ASSLQDSSTDTQY
TRBD1,TRBJ2-6,TRBV7-6,NA,ASSLAEGADGANVLT
NA,TRBJ1-1,TRBV19,NA,ASNPGHGYTEAF
NA,TRBJ2-3,TRBV15,NA,ATSRMTTTGIDTQY
NA,TRBJ2-7,TRBV2,NA,ASRTVGGSYEQY
TRBD2,TRBJ2-7,TRBV13,NA,ASSGAGTRGYEQY
TRBD1,TRBJ2-2,TRBV13,NA,ASSSADRGEGLTGELF
TRBD2,TRBJ2-1,TRBV6-5,NA,ASSPSGRAINEQF
NA,TRBJ1-1,TRBV28,once,ASSLPGEYAEAF
NA,TRBJ1-1,TRBV28,NA,ASSFSVWSEEDLKAF
TRBD2,TRBJ2-3,TRBV11-2,NA,ASSFLPSGSTDTQY
NA,TRBJ1-1,TRBV13,once,ASSGSNTEAF
NA,TRBJ2-3,TRBV15,NA,ATSREFQVGDTQY
NA,TRBJ1-2,TRBV30,NA,AWGTFGYGYT
NA,TRBJ2-6,TRBV5-4,NA,ASSLRVSGANVLT